These 30 T cell receptor beta chains were all obtained from the same sample, sequenced in a study of T cells in Graves' hyperthyroidism and ophthalmopathy. TCR beta CDR3 regions were amplified from RNA. The HTBI primer set drove a first-round RT-PCR of the TCR CDR3. TCRdb reprocessed the multiplex PCR reads via MiXCR and lists one record per CDR3 protein. Among around 430,000 distinct CDR3 sequences listed, 14% to 15% were seen once. The sequencing input was blood. These receptors came from a woman in her twenties or thirties with Graves' hyperthyroidism.

This sequence joins TRBV11-2 and TRBJ2-6, with 9 bases that match TRBD1. Per the germline V gene, CDR1 is SGHAT and CDR2 is FQNNGV. Trimming at V came to 5 bases and at J to 4 bases, leaving 12 bases not matched to a gene. The CDR3 length is 18 residues. CDR3 bases: TGTGCCAGCAGCGGACTCCGGGACAGGGTAGCCGGGGCCAACGTCCTGACTTTC. This gives the protein CASSGLRDRVAGANVLTF.

This clonotype came up many times. The chain links TRBV7-3 to TRBJ2-7; 9 bases match TRBD2. Germline V gene data show CDR1 as SGHTA and CDR2 as FQGTGA. The CDR3 has 15 amino acids. With V trimmed by 5 bases and J by 6 bases, 11 bases remained unmatched. CDR3 region: CASSLNTGLAVEQYF. The CDR3 region has the DNA TGTGCCAGCAGCCTTAATACGGGACTAGCTGTCGAGCAGTACTTC.

This clonotype was observed many times. V is TRBV11-2 and J is TRBJ2-1; TRBD2 aligns across 8 bases. Unmatched junction bases numbered 4, after V lost 0 bases and J lost 0 bases. From germline, CDR1 is SGHAT and CDR2 FQNNGV. The CDR3 sequence is 17 residues long. For the CDR3, the DNA is TGTGCCAGCAGCTTAGATACCAGCGGGAGCTCCTACAATGAGCAGTTCTTC. Its protein product is CASSLDTSGSSYNEQFF.

This clonotype was recorded many times. The rearrangement links TRBV28 to TRBJ2-3, with D possibly being TRBD2 (6 bases). With 2 bases removed from V and 5 bases from J, the gap between germline ends came to 8 bases. There are 13 residues in the CDR3. CDR1 and CDR2 from the germline V gene are MDHEN and SYDVKM. For the CDR3, the DNA is TGTGCCAGCAGTTTAACGGGGGAAGATACGCAGTATTTT. It encodes CASSLTGEDTQYF. Full variable domain (rest looked up from reference TRBV28 and TRBJ2-3): DVKVTQSSRYLVKRTGEKVFLECVQDMDHENMFWYRQDPGLGLRLIYFSYDVKMKEKGDIPEGYSVSREKKERFSLILESASTNQTSMYLCASSLTGEDTQYFGPGTRLTVL.

This clonotype was seen only a few times. The chain joins TRBV6-6 to TRBJ2-1, with D possibly matching TRBD2 (5 bases). The CDR3 totals 19 residues. Germline CDR1 MNHNY, CDR2 SVGAGI (reference sequence). The germline V and J ends were trimmed by 0 bases and 10 bases, with 28 bases remaining between them. The CDR3 DNA is TGTGCCAGCAGTTACTCTATCCCGGGAACTAGTTTTGTGGCGTGGGAGCAGTTCTTC. Protein product: CASSYSIPGTSFVAWEQFF.

This clonotype was recorded at least ten times. The chain carries TRBV20-1 and TRBJ2-7, with 8 bases identical to TRBD1. The CDR3 runs to 19 residues. With V trimmed by 5 bases and J by 2 bases, 23 bases remained unmatched. Germline values: CDR1 DFQATT, CDR2 SNEGSKA (reference sequence). CDR3 bases: TGCAGTGCTGACCGGGTGTTCTTCAGGGAGGACAGGGTCGCCTACGAGCAGTACTTC. Encoded protein: CSADRVFFREDRVAYEQYF.

The rearrangement joins TRBV7-2 to TRBJ2-2; D gene unclear. Germline V gene lookup returns CDR1 SGHTA and CDR2 FQGNSA. The length of the CDR3 is 14 residues. V was cut by 3 bases and J by 6 bases, with 11 bases left in between. The CDR3 sequence: CASSFHRAPGELFF. The CDR3, as DNA: TGTGCCAGCAGCTTTCATCGCGCGCCCGGGGAGCTGTTTTTT.

As concerns this clonotype: A much larger clone sits a single nucleotide away, making a read error possible. V is TRBV7-9 and J is TRBJ2-2; 9 bases agree with TRBD1. CDR1 is SEHNR and CDR2 is FQNEAQ in the germline V gene (reference sequence). Trimming took 5 bases from V and 0 from J; bases not matched to a gene: 4. The CDR3 totals 16 residues. The chain's CDR3 is CASSRRTGANTGELFF. Written as DNA, the CDR3 is TGTGCCAGCAGCCGAAGGACAGGGGCGAACACCGGGGAGCTGTTTTTT.

This clonotype was observed a few times. This rearrangement joins TRBV19 to TRBJ2-7; 8 bases are a match to TRBD1. With 4 bases clipped from V and 3 bases from J, the junction kept 2 bases outside the gene matches. The CDR3 loop spans 13 amino acids. CDR1 and CDR2 (germline): LNHDA, SQIVND (reference sequence). DNA for the CDR3: TGTGCCAGTAGTACCGGACAGGGCTACGAGCAGTACTTC. Encoded protein: CASSTGQGYEQYF.

This clonotype was observed many times. This chain uses TRBV15 with TRBJ2-7, with D perhaps TRBD1 (6 bases). The germline V and J ends were trimmed by 2 bases and 2 bases, with 16 bases remaining between them. CDR1 and CDR2 from the germline V gene are LNHNV and YYDKDF (reference sequence). The CDR3 is 16 residues long. The CDR3 sequence: CATSRRGSARAYEQYF. CDR3 coding DNA: TGTGCCACCAGCAGAAGGGGGTCCGCCAGGGCCTACGAGCAGTACTTC.

There are many counts of this clonotype. The rearrangement uses TRBV28 and TRBJ1-5; perhaps TRBD1 as D (6 bases). The germline V gene encodes CDR1 MDHEN and CDR2 SYDVKM. The CDR3 contains 14 residues. The germline V and J ends were trimmed by 3 bases and 4 bases, with 10 bases remaining between them. The CDR3 reads CASSLITGNQPQHF. As DNA, the CDR3 is TGTGCCAGCAGTTTGATCACAGGGAATCAGCCCCAGCATTTT.

This clonotype was recorded many times. The chain recombines TRBV5-1 with TRBJ1-1; possible D gene TRBD1, 5 bases. Trimming left V 1 base short and J 3 bases short, with 10 bases between. Germline V gene lookup returns CDR1 SGHRS and CDR2 YFSETQ. The CDR3 is made up of 14 amino acids. The CDR3 DNA follows: TGCGCCAGCAGCTTGATTACAGGAGACACTGAAGCTTTCTTT. Its protein is CASSLITGDTEAFF.

This clonotype was seen only a few times. CDR3 in amino acids: CASSLRPGASGNTIYF. For the CDR3, the DNA is TGTGCCAGCAGTCTACGTCCCGGGGCTTCTGGAAACACCATATATTTT. J is TRBJ1-3 and V is TRBV12-3 or TRBV12-4; TRBD1 might be the D (5 bases). The V end was cut by 5 bases, the J end by 1 base, with 15 bases between. This CDR3 is 16 amino acids long.

Points on this clonotype: One base away lies a much larger clone, so this may be a sequencing read error. The chain carries TRBV24-1 and TRBJ2-5, with 7 bases identical to TRBD1. Germline lookup yields CDR1 KGHDR and CDR2 SFDVKD. The CDR3 loop spans 15 amino acids. V lost 2 bases to trimming and J lost 5 bases; unmatched junction nucleotides: 7. This chain's CDR3 is CATSDSTGNMETQYF. The DNA of the CDR3 is TGTGCCACCAGTGATTCGACAGGGAACATGGAGACCCAGTACTTC.

This clonotype was seen a few times. The chain joins TRBV7-8 to TRBJ2-7, with TRBD2 matching 8 bases. V shed 4 bases, J shed 0 bases, and the junction held 5 bases outside the gene matches. This CDR3 region has 15 residues. CDR1 and CDR2 (germline): SGHVS, FQNEAQ. CDR3 nucleotides: TGTGCCAGCAGCTCTTGGCGGGAGGACTCCTACGAGCAGTACTTC. Its translation is CASSSWREDSYEQYF.

This clonotype was counted many times. The chain recombines TRBV29-1 with TRBJ1-5, with 8 bases aligning to TRBD1. In germline, CDR1 is SQVTM, CDR2 ANQGSEA. Trimming took 6 bases from V and 5 from J; bases not matched to a gene: 6. This CDR3 has 13 amino acids. DNA for the CDR3: TGCAGCGTCGTAACAGGGGGAGATCAGCCCCAGCATTTT. This codes for CSVVTGGDQPQHF.

This clonotype has just a few counts. This sequence joins TRBV7-9 and TRBJ1-4; 7 bases line up with TRBD1. Germline V lookup: CDR1 SEHNR, CDR2 FQNEAQ (reference sequence). With 6 bases clipped from V and 4 bases from J, the junction kept 5 bases outside the gene matches. The CDR3 has 14 residues. Here the CDR3 DNA reads TGTGCCAGCAGACCGGGACAGCTTAATGAAAAACTGTTTTTT. This sequence encodes CASRPGQLNEKLFF. The complete variable domain, with remaining parts taken from reference TRBV7-9 and TRBJ1-4, reads DTGVSQNPRHKITKRGQNVTFRCDPISEHNRLYWYRQTLGQGPEFLTYFQNEAQLEKSRLLSDRFSAERPKGSFSTLEIQRTEQGDSAMYLCASRPGQLNEKLFFGSGTQLSVL.

This clonotype has more than one count but fewer than ten. The CDR3 is CASSRDTGGNTEAFF. For the CDR3, the DNA is TGCGCCAGCAGCAGAGACACAGGGGGGAACACTGAAGCTTTCTTT. J is TRBJ1-1 and V is TRBV5-1; 8 bases are shared with TRBD1. The germline CDR1 and CDR2 sequences are SGHRS and YFSETQ. This CDR3 comprises 15 residues. V dropped 4 bases and J dropped 1; count of bases not matched to a gene: 6.

This clonotype was detected many times. The V gene is TRBV20-1, the J gene TRBJ2-1; 9 bases line up with TRBD1. J was trimmed by 6 bases and V by 6 bases; bases with no gene match: 3. The CDR3 contains 12 residues. CDR1 is DFQATT and CDR2 is SNEGSKA in the germline V gene (reference sequence). The CDR3 region has the DNA TGCAGTGCGCCGACAGGGGGCAATGAGCAGTTCTTC. Protein sequence: CSAPTGGNEQFF.

This rearrangement joins TRBV4-2 to TRBJ2-1; D ambiguous. CDR1 and CDR2 from the germline V gene are LGHNA and YNFKEQ. The CDR3 covers 16 residues. The V end lost 0 bases, the J end lost 0 bases, and 9 bases lay between the germline ends. The DNA of the CDR3 is TGTGCCAGCAGCCAAGAGCAGGAGCGCTCCTACAATGAGCAGTTCTTC. Its protein is CASSQEQERSYNEQFF.

This clonotype was observed a few times. The CDR3 loop reads CSVEDLTQGDNEQFF. The DNA for the CDR3 is TGCAGCGTTGAAGATTTGACCCAGGGCGACAATGAGCAGTTCTTC. The genes are TRBV29-1 and TRBJ2-1; possibly TRBD1 for D (5 bases). CDR3 size: 15 residues. V was pared by 0 bases and J by 5 bases, with 14 bases between. CDR1 SQVTM and CDR2 ANQGSEA come from the germline V gene.

This clonotype was seen ten or more times. The rearrangement links TRBV2 to TRBJ2-2; TRBD2 matches 12 bases. CDR3 length equals 13 residues. Germline V gene sequence: CDR1 SNHLY, CDR2 FYNNEI. Trimming took 10 bases from V and 5 from J; bases not matched to a gene: 2. The DNA of the CDR3 is TGTGCCACCGGGACTAGCGGGACCGGGGAGCTGTTTTTT. Amino acid sequence: CATGTSGTGELFF.

This clonotype has more than one count but fewer than ten. The genes are TRBV12-3 or TRBV12-4 and TRBJ1-2; possible D gene TRBD1, 5 bases. This CDR3 has 14 amino acids. Between the trimmed V and J ends, which lost 7 bases and 11 bases, there was a span of 23 bases. CDR3 nucleotide sequence: TGTGCCAGCACCCTCGGCCCCGGGGGGGGGTGGTACACCTTC. Residues: CASTLGPGGGWYTF.

Ten or more counts support this clonotype. This chain links TRBV11-2 with TRBJ2-3, with D perhaps matching TRBD2 (6 bases). Germline V gives CDR1 SGHAT, CDR2 FQNNGV. This CDR3 spans 14 amino acids. V was cut by 5 bases and J by 0 bases, with 9 bases left in between. The chain's CDR3 is CASSVGRSTDTQYF. In DNA, the CDR3 is TGTGCCAGCAGCGTTGGGAGGAGCACAGATACGCAGTATTTT.

This clonotype has at least ten counts. The V call is TRBV5-1, the J call TRBJ2-1, with 9 positions matching TRBD2. V was pared by 7 bases and J by 4 bases, with 9 bases of the junction left unmatched. The germline gives CDR1 SGHRS, CDR2 YFSETQ. The CDR3 runs to 15 residues. CDR3 coding DNA: TGCGCCAGCCGAAAGACTAGCGGAGATTACAATGAGCAGTTCTTC. Its protein is CASRKTSGDYNEQFF.

The table lists this clonotype with many counts. The chain recombines TRBV11-2 with TRBJ2-2; D remains unclear. The length of the CDR3 is 15 residues. Per the germline V gene, CDR1 is SGHAT and CDR2 is FQNNGV. Trimming took off 2 bases at V and 0 bases at J, with 7 bases between the two ends. Written as DNA, the CDR3 is TGTGCCAGCAGCTTACAACGGACGAACACCGGGGAGCTGTTTTTT. This translates into CASSLQRTNTGELFF.

There are many counts of this clonotype. The rearrangement joins TRBV5-5 to TRBJ1-1, with a tentative D call TRBD1 (6 bases). Germline V gene data show CDR1 as SGHKS and CDR2 as YYEKEE (reference sequence). This CDR3 is built from 16 residues. The V end was cut by 1 base, the J end by 4 bases, with 17 bases between. Written as DNA, the CDR3 is TGTGCCAGCAGCTTGTACACAGGGAGCAAAAGCACTGAAGCTTTCTTT. As protein: CASSLYTGSKSTEAFF.

This clonotype was found many times. V gene TRBV3-1 combines with J gene TRBJ2-7; D is possibly TRBD2 (5 bases). The CDR3 is made up of 16 amino acids. Germline V gene data show CDR1 as LGHDT and CDR2 as YNNKEL (reference sequence). V was pared by 0 bases and J by 3 bases, with 15 bases between. As DNA, the CDR3 is TGTGCCAGCAGCCAAGAACTTCCCGGGATCGGCTACGAGCAGTACTTC. This gives the protein CASSQELPGIGYEQYF.

This clonotype came up many times. The CDR3 loop reads CASSLEAGGPSEQYF. CDR3 nucleotides: TGTGCCAGCAGCTTAGAAGCGGGAGGGCCGTCCGAGCAGTACTTC. This chain uses TRBV7-2 with TRBJ2-7, with 10 bases matching TRBD2. The germline V gene has CDR1 SGHTA and CDR2 FQGNSA. After removal of 1 base from V and 6 bases from J, the junction contained 6 bases not matched to a gene. The CDR3 loop spans 15 amino acids.

This rearrangement joins TRBV7-8 to TRBJ2-1, with unresolved D. Per germline, CDR1 SGHVS and CDR2 FQNEAQ. Trimming pared 5 bases from V and 4 bases from J, leaving 15 bases between. The CDR3 runs 15 residues. In nucleotides, the CDR3 is TGTGCCAGCAGCCTTCTTATTATCGGGTACAATGAGCAGTTCTTC. Its protein is CASSLLIIGYNEQFF. Combining the CDR3 with reference TRBV7-8 and TRBJ2-1 gives the whole variable domain GAGVSQSPRYKVAKRGQDVALRCDPISGHVSLFWYQQALGQGPEFLTYFQNEAQLDKSGLPSDRFFAERPEGSVSTLKIQRTQQEDSAVYLCASSLLIIGYNEQFFGPGTRLTVL.